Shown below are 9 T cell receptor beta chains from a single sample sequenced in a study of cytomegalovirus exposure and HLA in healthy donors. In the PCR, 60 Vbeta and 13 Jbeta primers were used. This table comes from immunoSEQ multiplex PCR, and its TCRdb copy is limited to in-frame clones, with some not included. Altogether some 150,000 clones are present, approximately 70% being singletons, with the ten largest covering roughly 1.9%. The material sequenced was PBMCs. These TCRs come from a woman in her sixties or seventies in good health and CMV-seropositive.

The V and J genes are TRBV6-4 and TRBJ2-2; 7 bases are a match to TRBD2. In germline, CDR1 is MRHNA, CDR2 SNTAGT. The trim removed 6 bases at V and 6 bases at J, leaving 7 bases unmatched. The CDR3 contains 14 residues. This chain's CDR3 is CASSREVFAGELFF. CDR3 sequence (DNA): TGTGCCAGCAGCCGGGAGGTATTTGCCGGGGAGCTGTTTTTT.

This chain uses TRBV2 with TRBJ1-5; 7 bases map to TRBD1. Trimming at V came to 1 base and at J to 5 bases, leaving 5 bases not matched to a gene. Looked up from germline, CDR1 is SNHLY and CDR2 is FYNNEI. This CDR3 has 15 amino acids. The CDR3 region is CASSEVGGRDQPQHF. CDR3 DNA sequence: TGTGCCAGCAGTGAAGTAGGGGGCAGGGATCAGCCCCAGCATTTT.

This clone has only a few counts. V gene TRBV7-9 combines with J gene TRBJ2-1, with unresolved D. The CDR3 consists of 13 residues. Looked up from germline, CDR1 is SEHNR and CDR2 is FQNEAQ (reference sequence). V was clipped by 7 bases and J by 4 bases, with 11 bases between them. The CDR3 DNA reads TGTGCCAGCACCGCTGGGCTATACAATGAGCAGTTCTTC. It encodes CASTAGLYNEQFF.

CDR3 sequence: CASRGANQYGYTF. As DNA, the CDR3 is TGTGCCTCCCGCGGGGCCAACCAATATGGCTACACCTTC. The chain carries TRBV19 and TRBJ1-2; maybe TRBD1 (5 bases). This CDR3 comprises 13 residues. V was cut by 11 bases and J by 5 bases, with 18 bases left in between. CDR1 and CDR2 from the germline V gene are LNHDA and SQIVND (reference sequence).

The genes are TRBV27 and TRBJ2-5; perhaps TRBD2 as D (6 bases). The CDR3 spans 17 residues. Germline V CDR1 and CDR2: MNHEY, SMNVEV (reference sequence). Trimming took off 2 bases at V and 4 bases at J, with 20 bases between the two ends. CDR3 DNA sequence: TGTGCCAGCAGTTTAAAGCTCCGAAAGGCGGGACTAGAGACCCAGTACTTC. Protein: CASSLKLRKAGLETQYF.

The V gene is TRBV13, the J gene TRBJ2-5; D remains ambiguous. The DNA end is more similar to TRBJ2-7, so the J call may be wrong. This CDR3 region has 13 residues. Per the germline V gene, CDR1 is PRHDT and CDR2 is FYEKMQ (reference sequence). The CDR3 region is CASSLGKTYEQYF. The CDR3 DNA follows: TGTGCCAGCAGCTTAGGGAAAACCTACGAGCAGTACTTC.

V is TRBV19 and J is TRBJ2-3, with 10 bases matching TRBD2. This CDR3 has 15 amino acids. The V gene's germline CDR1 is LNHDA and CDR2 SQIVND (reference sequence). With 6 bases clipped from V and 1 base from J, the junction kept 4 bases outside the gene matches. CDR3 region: CASRLGTSGTDTQYF. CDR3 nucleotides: TGTGCCAGTAGACTTGGGACTAGCGGCACAGATACGCAGTATTTT.

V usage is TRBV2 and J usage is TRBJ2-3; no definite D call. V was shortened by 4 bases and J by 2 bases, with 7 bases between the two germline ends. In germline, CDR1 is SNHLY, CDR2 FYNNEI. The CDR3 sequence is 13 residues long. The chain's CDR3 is CASSGRFTDTQYF. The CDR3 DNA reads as TGTGCCAGCAGTGGCAGGTTCACAGATACGCAGTATTTT. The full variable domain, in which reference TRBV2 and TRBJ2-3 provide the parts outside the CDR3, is EPEVTQTPSHQVTQMGQEVILRCVPISNHLYFYWYRQILGQKVEFLVSFYNNEISEKSEIFDDQFSVERPDGSNFTLKIRSTKLEDSAMYFCASSGRFTDTQYFGPGTRLTVL.

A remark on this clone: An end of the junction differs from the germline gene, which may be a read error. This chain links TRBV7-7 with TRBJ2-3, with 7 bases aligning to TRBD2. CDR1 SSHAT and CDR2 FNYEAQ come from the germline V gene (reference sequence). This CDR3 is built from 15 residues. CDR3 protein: CASSSGLVGGDTQYF. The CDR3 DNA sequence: TGTGCTAGCAGCTCCGGACTAGTCGGTGGAGATACGCAGTATTTT.